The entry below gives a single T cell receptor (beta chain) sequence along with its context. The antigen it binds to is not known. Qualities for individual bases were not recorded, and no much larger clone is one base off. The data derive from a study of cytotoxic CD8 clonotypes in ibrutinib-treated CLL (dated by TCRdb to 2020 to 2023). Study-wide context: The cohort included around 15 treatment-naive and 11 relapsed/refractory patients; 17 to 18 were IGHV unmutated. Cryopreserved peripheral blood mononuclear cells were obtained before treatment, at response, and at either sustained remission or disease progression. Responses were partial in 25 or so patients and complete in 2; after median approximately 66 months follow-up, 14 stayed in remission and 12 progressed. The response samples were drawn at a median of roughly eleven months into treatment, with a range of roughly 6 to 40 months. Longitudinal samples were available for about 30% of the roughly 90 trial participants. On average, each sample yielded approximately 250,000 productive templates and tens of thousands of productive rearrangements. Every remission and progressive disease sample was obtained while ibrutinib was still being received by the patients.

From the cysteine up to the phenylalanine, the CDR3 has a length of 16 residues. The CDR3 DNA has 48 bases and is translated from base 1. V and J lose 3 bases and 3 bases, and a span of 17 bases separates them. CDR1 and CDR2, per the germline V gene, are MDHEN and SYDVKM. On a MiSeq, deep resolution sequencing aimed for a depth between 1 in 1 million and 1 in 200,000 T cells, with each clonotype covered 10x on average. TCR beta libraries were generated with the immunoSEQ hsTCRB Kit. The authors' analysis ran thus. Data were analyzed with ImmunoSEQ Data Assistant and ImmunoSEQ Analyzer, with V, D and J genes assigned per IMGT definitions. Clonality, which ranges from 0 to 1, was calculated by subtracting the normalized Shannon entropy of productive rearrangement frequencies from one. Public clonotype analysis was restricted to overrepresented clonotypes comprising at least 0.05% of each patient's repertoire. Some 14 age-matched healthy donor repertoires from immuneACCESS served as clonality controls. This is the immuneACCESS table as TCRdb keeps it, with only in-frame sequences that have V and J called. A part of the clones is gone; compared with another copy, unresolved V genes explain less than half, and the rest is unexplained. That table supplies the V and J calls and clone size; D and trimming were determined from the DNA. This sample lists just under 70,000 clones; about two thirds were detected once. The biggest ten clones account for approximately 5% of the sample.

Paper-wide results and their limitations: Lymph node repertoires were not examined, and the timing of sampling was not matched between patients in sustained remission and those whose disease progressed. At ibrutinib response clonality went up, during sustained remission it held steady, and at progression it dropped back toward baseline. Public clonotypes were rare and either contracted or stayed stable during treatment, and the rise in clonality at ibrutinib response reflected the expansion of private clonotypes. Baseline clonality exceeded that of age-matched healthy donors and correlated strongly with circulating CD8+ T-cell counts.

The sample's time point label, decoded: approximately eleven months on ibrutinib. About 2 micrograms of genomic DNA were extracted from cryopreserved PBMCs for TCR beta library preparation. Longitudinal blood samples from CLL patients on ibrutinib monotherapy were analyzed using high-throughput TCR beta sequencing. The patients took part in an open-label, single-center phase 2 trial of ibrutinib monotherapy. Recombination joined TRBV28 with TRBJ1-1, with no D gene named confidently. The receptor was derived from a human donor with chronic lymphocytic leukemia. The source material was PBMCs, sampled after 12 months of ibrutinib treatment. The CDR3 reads CASSFALLVADTEAFF. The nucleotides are TGTGCCAGCAGTTTCGCCCTACTGGTAGCGGACACTGAAGCTTTCTTT.